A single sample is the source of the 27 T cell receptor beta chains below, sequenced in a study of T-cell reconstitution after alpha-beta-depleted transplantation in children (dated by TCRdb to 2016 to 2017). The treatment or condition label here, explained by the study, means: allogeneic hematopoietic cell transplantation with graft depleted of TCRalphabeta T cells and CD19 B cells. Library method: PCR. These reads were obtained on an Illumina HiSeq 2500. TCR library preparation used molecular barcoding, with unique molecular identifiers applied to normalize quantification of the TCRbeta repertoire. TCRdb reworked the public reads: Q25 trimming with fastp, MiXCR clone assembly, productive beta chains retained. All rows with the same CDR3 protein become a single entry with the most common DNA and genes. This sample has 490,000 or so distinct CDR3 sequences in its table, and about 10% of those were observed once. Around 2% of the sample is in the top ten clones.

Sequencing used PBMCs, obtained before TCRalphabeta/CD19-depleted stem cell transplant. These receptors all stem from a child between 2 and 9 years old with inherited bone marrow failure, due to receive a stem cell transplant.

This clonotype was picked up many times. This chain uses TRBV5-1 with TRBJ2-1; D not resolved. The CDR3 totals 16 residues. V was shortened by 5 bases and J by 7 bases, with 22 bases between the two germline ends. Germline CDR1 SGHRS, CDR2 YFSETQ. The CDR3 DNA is TGCGCCAGCAGTTACGCTACTTTATTAGGCCTTAATGAGCAGTTCTTC. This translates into CASSYATLLGLNEQFF.

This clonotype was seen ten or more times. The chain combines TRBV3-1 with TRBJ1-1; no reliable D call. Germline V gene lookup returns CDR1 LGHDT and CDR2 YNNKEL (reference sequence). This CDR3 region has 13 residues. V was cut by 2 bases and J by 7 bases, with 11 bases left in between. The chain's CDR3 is CASSQRVGGEAFF. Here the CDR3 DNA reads TGTGCCAGCAGCCAACGGGTAGGCGGTGAAGCTTTCTTT.

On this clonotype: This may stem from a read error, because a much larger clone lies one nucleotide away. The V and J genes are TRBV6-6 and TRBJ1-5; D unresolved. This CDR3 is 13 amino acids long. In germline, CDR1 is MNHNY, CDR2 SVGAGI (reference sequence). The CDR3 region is CASSYWAGQPHHF. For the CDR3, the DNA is TGTGCCAGCAGTTACTGGGCGGGTCAGCCCCACCATTTT.

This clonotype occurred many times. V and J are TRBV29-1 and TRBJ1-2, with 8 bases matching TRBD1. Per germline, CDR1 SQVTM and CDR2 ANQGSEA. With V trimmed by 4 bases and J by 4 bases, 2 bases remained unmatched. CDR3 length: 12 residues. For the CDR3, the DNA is TGCAGCGTTGGGGACAGGATCTATGGCTACACCTTC. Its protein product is CSVGDRIYGYTF.

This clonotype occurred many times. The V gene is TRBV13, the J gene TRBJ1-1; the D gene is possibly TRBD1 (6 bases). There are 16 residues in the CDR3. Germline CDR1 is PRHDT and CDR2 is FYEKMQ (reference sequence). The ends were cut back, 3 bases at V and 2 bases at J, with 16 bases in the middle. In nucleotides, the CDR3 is TGTGCCAGCAGCTTGGGGTTAGGAGGGGGTAACACTGAAGCTTTCTTT. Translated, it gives CASSLGLGGGNTEAFF. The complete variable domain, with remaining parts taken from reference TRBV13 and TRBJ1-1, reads AAGVIQSPRHLIKEKRETATLKCYPIPRHDTVYWYQQGPGQDPQFLISFYEKMQSDKGSIPDRFSAQQFSDYHSELNMSSLELGDSALYFCASSLGLGGGNTEAFFGQGTRLTVV.

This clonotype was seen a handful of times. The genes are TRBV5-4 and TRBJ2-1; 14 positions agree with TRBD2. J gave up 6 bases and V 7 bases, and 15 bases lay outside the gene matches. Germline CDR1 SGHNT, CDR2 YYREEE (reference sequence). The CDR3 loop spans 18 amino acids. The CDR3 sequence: CASHTGTSGSWGPNEQFF. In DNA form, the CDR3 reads TGTGCCAGCCATACGGGGACTAGCGGGAGTTGGGGTCCCAATGAGCAGTTCTTC.

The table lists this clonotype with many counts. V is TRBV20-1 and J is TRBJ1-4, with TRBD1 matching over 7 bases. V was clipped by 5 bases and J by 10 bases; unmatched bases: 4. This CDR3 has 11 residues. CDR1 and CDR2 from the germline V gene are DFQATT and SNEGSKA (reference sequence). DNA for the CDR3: TGCAGTGCTGGACAGGTCGGAAAACTGTTTTTT. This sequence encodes CSAGQVGKLFF.

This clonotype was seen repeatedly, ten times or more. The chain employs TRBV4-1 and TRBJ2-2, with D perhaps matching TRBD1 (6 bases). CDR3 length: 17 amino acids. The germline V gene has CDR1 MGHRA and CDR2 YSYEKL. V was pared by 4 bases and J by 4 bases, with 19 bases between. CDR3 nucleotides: TGCGCCAGCAGCCTTCCATACAGGGAAAGGCGCACCGGGGAGCTGTTTTTT. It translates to CASSLPYRERRTGELFF.

In DNA form, the CDR3 reads TGTGCCAGCAGCTCCCCCGGGACTAGCGGGAGCCACGAGCAGTACTTC. Protein sequence: CASSSPGTSGSHEQYF. The rearrangement uses TRBV13 and TRBJ2-7, with 14 bases that match TRBD2. From germline, CDR1 is PRHDT and CDR2 FYEKMQ (reference sequence). The junction had 7 bases not matched to a gene; V was cut back by 4 bases and J by 5 bases. The CDR3 runs to 16 residues.

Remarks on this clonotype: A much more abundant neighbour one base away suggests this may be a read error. This CDR3 reads CASSPTSGALGPRDQYF. The CDR3 DNA sequence: TGTGCCAGCAGCCCGACTAGCGGCGCGTTAGGGCCGCGCGACCAGTACTTC. This chain connects TRBV3-1 to TRBJ2-7, with 9 bases identical to TRBD2. This CDR3 comprises 17 residues. Trimming took 4 bases from V and 10 from J; bases not matched to a gene: 20. Germline CDR1 LGHDT, CDR2 YNNKEL (reference sequence).

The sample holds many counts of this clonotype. CDR3 DNA: TGTGCCAGCAGCCGCGACCCAGCGGCGAATTTAGAGACCCAGTACTTC. Protein sequence: CASSRDPAANLETQYF. The rearrangement uses TRBV7-2 and TRBJ2-5, with D perhaps TRBD2 (5 bases). The length of the CDR3 is 16 residues. The germline V gene has CDR1 SGHTA and CDR2 FQGNSA. With 5 bases removed from V and 4 bases from J, the gap between germline ends came to 20 bases.

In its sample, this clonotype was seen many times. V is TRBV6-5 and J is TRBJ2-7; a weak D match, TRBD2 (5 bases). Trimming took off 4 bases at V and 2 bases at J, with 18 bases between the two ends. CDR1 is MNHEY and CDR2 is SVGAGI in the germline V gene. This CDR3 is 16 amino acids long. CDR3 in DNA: TGTGCCAGCAGTTCGATCATCTCGGGGATCACCTACGAGCAGTACTTC. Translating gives CASSSIISGITYEQYF.

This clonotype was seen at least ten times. In DNA, the CDR3 is TGTGCCAGCAGTTACTTCGGTGGAAACACCATATATTTT. Translated, it gives CASSYFGGNTIYF. The chain couples TRBV6-5 to TRBJ1-3; no reliable D call. From germline, CDR1 is MNHEY and CDR2 SVGAGI. Trimming removed 1 base at V and 3 bases at J, with 4 bases between. The CDR3 spans 13 residues.

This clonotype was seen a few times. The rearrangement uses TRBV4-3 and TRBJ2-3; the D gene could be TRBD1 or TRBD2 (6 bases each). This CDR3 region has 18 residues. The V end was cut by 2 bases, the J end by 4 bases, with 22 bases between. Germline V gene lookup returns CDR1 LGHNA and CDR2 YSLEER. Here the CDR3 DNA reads TGCGCCAGCAGCCAACTAGCTTCGGGGGCGGCCCAGGCAGATACGCAGTATTTT. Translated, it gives CASSQLASGAAQADTQYF.

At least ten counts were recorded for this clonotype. The CDR3 DNA reads TGCGCCAGCAGCGCGGGACTTCAATTCTCCTACGAGCAGTACTTC. The encoded protein is CASSAGLQFSYEQYF. V gene TRBV5-1 combines with J gene TRBJ2-7; D perhaps matches TRBD2 (6 bases). CDR1 and CDR2 from the germline V gene are SGHRS and YFSETQ. This CDR3 region has 15 residues. The V end lost 4 bases, the J end lost 0 bases, and 14 bases lay between the germline ends.

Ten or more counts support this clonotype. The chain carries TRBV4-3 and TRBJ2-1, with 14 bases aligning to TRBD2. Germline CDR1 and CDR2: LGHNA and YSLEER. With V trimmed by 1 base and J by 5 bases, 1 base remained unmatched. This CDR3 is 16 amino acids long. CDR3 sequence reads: CASSQGLAGGNNEQFF. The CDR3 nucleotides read TGCGCCAGCAGCCAAGGACTAGCGGGAGGGAACAATGAGCAGTTCTTC.

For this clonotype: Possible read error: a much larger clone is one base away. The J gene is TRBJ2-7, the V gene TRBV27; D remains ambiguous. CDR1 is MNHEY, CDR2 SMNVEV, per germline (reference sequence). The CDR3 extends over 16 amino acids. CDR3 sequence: CAGSLSAQYPLYEQYF. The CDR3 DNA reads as TGTGCCGGCAGTTTATCCGCGCAATACCCCCTCTACGAGCAGTACTTC.

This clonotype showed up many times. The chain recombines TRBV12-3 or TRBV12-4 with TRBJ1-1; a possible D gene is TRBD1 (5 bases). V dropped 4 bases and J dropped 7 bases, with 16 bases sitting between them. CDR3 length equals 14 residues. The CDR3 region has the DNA TGTGCCAGCAGTTCCGGGACTCTCCTAAGTGAAGCTTTCTTT. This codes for CASSSGTLLSEAFF.

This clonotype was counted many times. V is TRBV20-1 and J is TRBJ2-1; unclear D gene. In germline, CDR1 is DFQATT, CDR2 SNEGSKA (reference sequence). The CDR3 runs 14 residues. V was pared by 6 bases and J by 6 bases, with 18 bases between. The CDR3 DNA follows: TGCAGTGCCCACTGGGCGTTTGGACGCAATGAGCAGTTCTTC. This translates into CSAHWAFGRNEQFF.

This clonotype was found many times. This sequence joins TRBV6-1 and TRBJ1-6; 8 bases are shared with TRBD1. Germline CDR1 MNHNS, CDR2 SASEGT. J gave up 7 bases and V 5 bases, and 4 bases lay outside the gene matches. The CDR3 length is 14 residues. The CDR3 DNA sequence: TGTGCCAGCAGTATGGACAGGGCGAATTCACCCCTCCACTTT. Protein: CASSMDRANSPLHF.

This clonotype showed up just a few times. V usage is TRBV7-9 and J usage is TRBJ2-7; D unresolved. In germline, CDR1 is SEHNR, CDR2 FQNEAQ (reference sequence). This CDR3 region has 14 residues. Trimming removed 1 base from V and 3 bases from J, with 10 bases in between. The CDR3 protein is CASSLGADNYEQYF. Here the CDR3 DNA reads TGTGCCAGCAGCTTAGGCGCAGACAACTACGAGCAGTACTTC.

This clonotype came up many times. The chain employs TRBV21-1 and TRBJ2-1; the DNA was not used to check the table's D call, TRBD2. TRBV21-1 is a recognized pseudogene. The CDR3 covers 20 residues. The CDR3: CASITWAGWGLAGVLDEQFF. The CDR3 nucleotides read TGTGCCAGCATCACTTGGGCAGGCTGGGGACTAGCGGGAGTGTTGGATGAGCAGTTCTTC.

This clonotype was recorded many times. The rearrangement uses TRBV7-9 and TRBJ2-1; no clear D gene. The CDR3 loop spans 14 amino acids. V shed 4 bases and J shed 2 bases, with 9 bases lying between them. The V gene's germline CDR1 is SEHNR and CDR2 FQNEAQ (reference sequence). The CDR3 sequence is CASSSPRTYNEQFF. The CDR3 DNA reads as TGTGCCAGCAGCTCCCCCCGGACCTACAATGAGCAGTTCTTC.

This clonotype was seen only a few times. Here the CDR3 reads CASSQDLRTSSLTDTQYF. For the CDR3, the DNA is TGCGCCAGCAGCCAAGATTTACGGACGAGCTCTTTAACGGATACGCAGTATTTT. The chain combines TRBV4-3 with TRBJ2-3; D remains unclear. With 0 bases removed from V and 6 bases from J, the gap between germline ends came to 22 bases. Germline V gene lookup returns CDR1 LGHNA and CDR2 YSLEER. This CDR3 is built from 18 residues.

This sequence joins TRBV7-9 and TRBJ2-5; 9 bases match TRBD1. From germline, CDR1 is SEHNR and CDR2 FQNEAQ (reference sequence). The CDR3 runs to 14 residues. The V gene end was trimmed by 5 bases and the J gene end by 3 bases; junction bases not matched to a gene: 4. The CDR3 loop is CASSTRTGEETQYF. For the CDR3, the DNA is TGTGCCAGCAGCACCCGGACAGGGGAAGAGACCCAGTACTTC.

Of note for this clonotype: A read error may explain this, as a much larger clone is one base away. The CDR3 loop reads CASSPPRSHTGEQFF. Written as DNA, the CDR3 is TGTGCCAGCAGCCCCCCTCGGAGCCACACCGGGGAGCAGTTTTTT. V is TRBV7-9 and J is TRBJ2-2; D is perhaps TRBD2 (5 bases). The CDR3 covers 15 residues. Looked up from germline, CDR1 is SEHNR and CDR2 is FQNEAQ (reference sequence).

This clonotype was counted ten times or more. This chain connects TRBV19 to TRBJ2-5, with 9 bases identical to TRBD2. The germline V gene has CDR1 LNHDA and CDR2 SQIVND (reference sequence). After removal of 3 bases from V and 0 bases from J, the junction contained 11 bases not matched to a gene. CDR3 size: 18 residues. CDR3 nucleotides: TGTGCCAGTAGTATTCACGGGCTAGCGGGGTCGTACCAAGAGACCCAGTACTTC. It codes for CASSIHGLAGSYQETQYF. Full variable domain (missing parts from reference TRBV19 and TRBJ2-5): DGGITQSPKYLFRKEGQNVTLSCEQNLNHDAMYWYRQDPGQGLRLIYYSQIVNDFQKGDIAEGYSVSREKKESFPLTVTSAQKNPTAFYLCASSIHGLAGSYQETQYFGPGTRLLVL.